The 29 T cell receptor beta chains below come from one sample, sequenced in a study of blood T cells in healthy people across ages. Then a second PCR, running roughly 7 to 11 cycles, was carried out with a sample-barcoded 5' primer and a J-beta primer mix. TCRdb independently ran MiXCR on the 5' RACE reads; one entry per CDR3 protein. The data contain around 500,000 distinct CDR3 sequences, around 27% of them singletons. This same sample was also part of a study on T cells of mothers and their children.

Sequences were obtained from blood. The receptor set was obtained from a boy aged 2 to 10 in good health.

There are a few counts of this clonotype. For the CDR3, the DNA is TGTGCTAGTGGTTTGGTAGTGGACAGGGGTGAGACCCAGTACTTC. Amino acids: CASGLVVDRGETQYF. The chain recombines TRBV12-5 with TRBJ2-5, with TRBD1 matching 9 bases. Germline loops: CDR1 LGHNT, CDR2 FRNRAP. The CDR3 runs to 15 residues. V lost 0 bases and J lost 5; bases outside the gene matches: 4.

Points on this clonotype: A much larger clone lies a single base off, so this may be a read error. The rearrangement joins TRBV12-3 or TRBV12-4 to TRBJ2-1; weak D call: TRBD2 (6 bases). The CDR3 is 14 amino acids. With 7 bases removed from V and 6 bases from J, the gap between germline ends came to 16 bases. The CDR3 nucleotides read TGTGCCAGCACGGGGGAGACACTCCCCAATGAGCAGTTCTTC. Amino acid sequence: CASTGETLPNEQFF.

The gene calls are TRBV4-3 and TRBJ2-4; 8 nucleotides agree with TRBD1. V gave up 4 bases and J gave up 8 bases; unmatched junction bases: 10. Germline CDR1 is LGHNA and CDR2 is YSLEER. The CDR3 runs 15 residues. In DNA, the CDR3 is TGCGCCAGCAGCCCCTCCGGGCAGGGGGCATACATTCAGTACTTC. Translation: CASSPSGQGAYIQYF.

The V call is TRBV5-1, the J call TRBJ1-5; D is unresolved. Trimming stripped 1 base from V and 4 bases from J, with 15 bases between. The CDR3 totals 16 residues. CDR1 and CDR2 from the germline V gene are SGHRS and YFSETQ. The CDR3 bases are TGCGCCAGCAGCTTGAATGGCAGAGACTTTAATCAGCCCCAGCATTTT. Its translation is CASSLNGRDFNQPQHF. Combining the CDR3 with reference TRBV5-1 and TRBJ1-5 gives the whole variable domain KAGVTQTPRYLIKTRGQQVTLSCSPISGHRSVSWYQQTPGQGLQFLFEYFSETQRNKGNFPGRFSGRQFSNSRSEMNVSTLELGDSALYLCASSLNGRDFNQPQHFGDGTRLSIL.

The chain combines TRBV7-2 with TRBJ2-7; the D gene could be TRBD1 or TRBD2 (5 bases each). The CDR3 is made up of 15 amino acids. CDR1 and CDR2 (germline): SGHTA, FQGNSA. V gave up 5 bases and J gave up 4 bases, with 18 bases separating them. The CDR3 region has the DNA TGTGCCAGCAGCATTCTCCGGGGCCCCAGATACGAGCAGTACTTC. This codes for CASSILRGPRYEQYF.

This clonotype turned up a few times. The rearrangement joins TRBV7-8 to TRBJ2-3; 7 bases are a match to TRBD2. Germline V lookup: CDR1 SGHVS, CDR2 FQNEAQ. This CDR3 region has 16 residues. J lost 0 bases, V lost 2 bases, and 5 bases had no gene match. CDR3 region: CASSLRATSSTDTQYF. CDR3 coding DNA: TGTGCCAGCAGCTTACGGGCGACTAGCAGCACAGATACGCAGTATTTT.

This clonotype was seen a handful of times. The V gene is TRBV2, the J gene TRBJ2-3; 9 nucleotides align to TRBD2. Germline assignment: CDR1 SNHLY and CDR2 FYNNEI. The CDR3 has 13 amino acids. V was clipped by 9 bases and J by 9 bases; unmatched bases: 10. The chain's CDR3 is CARESGGPHTQYF. DNA of the CDR3: TGTGCCAGAGAGAGCGGGGGGCCCCACACGCAGTATTTT.

Concerning this clonotype itself: A junction end diverges from the germline sequence, so it may reflect a read error. The chain couples TRBV5-6 to TRBJ2-7; no definite D call. This CDR3 is 15 amino acids long. CDR1 and CDR2 (germline): SGHDT, YYEEEE. DNA of the CDR3: TGTGCCAACAGCTTGGTTGGCGTCAGAGGACACGAGCAGTACTTC. It is translated as CANSLVGVRGHEQYF.

The rearrangement joins TRBV20-1 to TRBJ2-3; 8 bases agree with TRBD1. CDR3 length: 19 amino acids. Germline V gives CDR1 DFQATT, CDR2 SNEGSKA (reference sequence). Trimming at V came to 0 bases and at J to 0 bases, leaving 14 bases not matched to a gene. The CDR3 region is CSARDRGQVLLPSTDTQYF. In DNA, the CDR3 is TGCAGTGCTAGAGATCGGGGACAGGTGCTCCTCCCCAGCACAGATACGCAGTATTTT.

V is TRBV5-8 and J is TRBJ1-4; the D gene is possibly TRBD1 (6 bases). CDR1 is SGHTS, CDR2 YDEGEE, per germline. Trimming pared 1 base from V and 8 bases from J, leaving 9 bases between. The CDR3 has 13 residues. CDR3 amino acids: CASSLPGQEKLFF. In nucleotides, the CDR3 is TGTGCCAGCAGCTTGCCAGGACAGGAAAAACTGTTTTTT.

This clonotype showed up just a few times. The chain combines TRBV20-1 with TRBJ2-5; D may match TRBD1 or TRBD2 (5 bases each). Germline values: CDR1 DFQATT, CDR2 SNEGSKA (reference sequence). CDR3 length equals 13 residues. V shed 6 bases and J shed 11 bases, with 22 bases lying between them. The CDR3 DNA reads TGCAGTGCGAGGGTCCGAGGATTGGGGGAGCAGTACTTC. Translated, it gives CSARVRGLGEQYF.

V is TRBV29-1 and J is TRBJ1-3; a possible D gene is TRBD1 (5 bases). The CDR3 sequence is 15 residues long. Trimming cost V 5 bases and J 0 bases, with 14 bases left between them. CDR1 and CDR2 (germline): SQVTM, ANQGSEA. CDR3 sequence (DNA): TGCAGCGTTCTCAAAGGGACGAACTCTGGAAACACCATATATTTT. Protein product: CSVLKGTNSGNTIYF.

This clonotype was found many times. The chain combines TRBV2 with TRBJ1-1, with 7 bases fitting TRBD1. The junction had 8 bases not matched to a gene; V was cut back by 6 bases and J by 1 base. The V gene's germline CDR1 is SNHLY and CDR2 FYNNEI. The length of the CDR3 is 15 residues. CDR3 nucleotides: TGTGCCAGCAGGGATAAACAGGGGTCGAACACTGAAGCTTTCTTT. Its translation: CASRDKQGSNTEAFF. The full variable domain, with the rest looked up from reference TRBV2 and TRBJ1-1, is EPEVTQTPSHQVTQMGQEVILRCVPISNHLYFYWYRQILGQKVEFLVSFYNNEISEKSEIFDDQFSVERPDGSNFTLKIRSTKLEDSAMYFCASRDKQGSNTEAFFGQGTRLTVV.

This clonotype was recorded a few times. The chain recombines TRBV3-1 with TRBJ1-5; 9 bases fit TRBD1. CDR1 is LGHDT and CDR2 is YNNKEL in the germline V gene (reference sequence). This CDR3 is 16 amino acids long. Trimming took 4 bases from V and 7 from J; bases not matched to a gene: 11. The CDR3 DNA follows: TGTGCCAGCAGCCGAGGCACACAGGGGGCGGGCCAGCCCCAGCATTTT. It codes for CASSRGTQGAGQPQHF.

The chain joins TRBV24-1 to TRBJ2-2; 10 bases agree with TRBD1. Germline V gene data show CDR1 as KGHDR and CDR2 as SFDVKD. The CDR3 extends over 15 amino acids. V dropped 4 bases and J dropped 6; count of bases not matched to a gene: 4. The CDR3 loop is CATSDFGTGAGELFF. The CDR3 DNA reads as TGTGCCACCAGTGACTTTGGGACAGGGGCCGGGGAGCTGTTTTTT.

The rearrangement uses TRBV7-9 and TRBJ2-3, with a tentative D call TRBD1 (6 bases). The germline V gene has CDR1 SEHNR and CDR2 FQNEAQ (reference sequence). The CDR3 runs 16 residues. Trimming removed 4 bases at V and 5 bases at J, with 19 bases between. CDR3 coding DNA: TGTGCCAGCAGCTCTAACCAGGGGCGGGTGAAAGATACGCAGTATTTT. Its protein product is CASSSNQGRVKDTQYF.

The gene calls are TRBV20-1 and TRBJ2-5; D remains ambiguous. The germline V gene encodes CDR1 DFQATT and CDR2 SNEGSKA (reference sequence). CDR3 size: 10 residues. The V and J ends lost 3 bases and 4 bases respectively, with 3 bases between them. DNA for the CDR3: TGCAGTGCTAGCTCAGAGACCCAGTACTTC. Translating it yields CSASSETQYF.

The chain carries TRBV27 and TRBJ2-3; TRBD2 agrees at 10 bases. V trimming: 0 bases; J trimming: 4 bases; junction bases outside the gene matches: 7. There are 17 residues in the CDR3. The germline CDR1 and CDR2 sequences are MNHEY and SMNVEV (reference sequence). The DNA for the CDR3 is TGTGCCAGCAGTTTATCGTTTCTAGCGGGAGCATCAGATACGCAGTATTTT. Translation gives CASSLSFLAGASDTQYF.

The V and J genes are TRBV10-3 and TRBJ2-7; 10 bases align to TRBD2. Germline-derived CDR1 and CDR2 are ENHRY and SYGVKD. V shed 6 bases, J shed 5 bases, and the junction held 7 bases outside the gene matches. The CDR3 is 14 residues long. This chain's CDR3 is CAIRSGRAIHEQYF. DNA of the CDR3: TGTGCCATCAGGAGCGGGAGGGCCATCCACGAGCAGTACTTC.

The rearrangement joins TRBV12-3 or TRBV12-4 to TRBJ2-7; no reliable D call. The CDR3 contains 15 residues. The V and J ends lost 5 bases and 1 base respectively, with 15 bases between them. CDR3 protein: CASSLGTFLSYEQYF. CDR3 nucleotide sequence: TGTGCCAGCAGTCTTGGCACTTTTCTTTCCTACGAGCAGTACTTC.

This sequence joins TRBV6-6 and TRBJ1-1, with D perhaps matching TRBD1 (5 bases). The CDR3 is 13 residues long. Trimming left V 3 bases short and J 4 bases short, with 9 bases between. Germline V CDR1 and CDR2: MNHNY, SVGAGI (reference sequence). The CDR3 coding sequence is TGTGCCAGCAGTTATGGGGGACTCACTGAAGCTTTCTTT. Translation gives CASSYGGLTEAFF.

This clonotype was detected ten times or more. The CDR3 DNA follows: TGTGCCAGCAGTTACTCAGCTGGGGAGGGCACTGAAGCTTTCTTT. This translates into CASSYSAGEGTEAFF. V gene TRBV6-5 combines with J gene TRBJ1-1; no definite D call. CDR3 size: 15 residues. Germline V lookup: CDR1 MNHEY, CDR2 SVGAGI. The germline V and J ends were trimmed by 0 bases and 4 bases, with 12 bases remaining between them.

The gene calls are TRBV27 and TRBJ1-4; TRBD1 aligns across 7 bases. Germline V gene sequence: CDR1 MNHEY, CDR2 SMNVEV (reference sequence). This CDR3 has 15 residues. V lost 2 bases to trimming and J lost 6 bases; unmatched junction nucleotides: 6. CDR3 in amino acids: CASSLAGTEYEKLFF. The CDR3 DNA reads as TGTGCCAGCAGTTTAGCCGGGACAGAGTATGAAAAACTGTTTTTT.

This sequence joins TRBV7-9 and TRBJ2-5; D gene unclear. Germline CDR1 SEHNR, CDR2 FQNEAQ (reference sequence). CDR3 length: 14 amino acids. Trimming took 1 base from V and 2 from J, leaving 8 bases between them. CDR3 sequence (DNA): TGTGCCAGCAGCTTAGTTACCAAACAAGAGACCCAGTACTTC. This translates into CASSLVTKQETQYF.

The chain links TRBV29-1 to TRBJ2-5, with D uncertain. Trimming took 3 bases from V and 5 from J, leaving 4 bases between them. CDR3 length equals 10 residues. From germline, CDR1 is SQVTM and CDR2 ANQGSEA. The DNA of the CDR3 is TGCAGCGTTGAGGCGGAGACCCAGTACTTC. This translates into CSVEAETQYF.

This chain connects TRBV5-1 to TRBJ2-3, with D perhaps matching TRBD1 (5 bases). The length of the CDR3 is 13 residues. Germline lookup yields CDR1 SGHRS and CDR2 YFSETQ. Trimming pared 2 bases from V and 6 bases from J, leaving 10 bases between. The CDR3 nucleotides are TGCGCCAGCAGCTTATGGGGCCTGGATACGCAGTATTTT. Amino acid sequence: CASSLWGLDTQYF.

This chain connects TRBV4-3 to TRBJ2-3; 9 bases fit TRBD2. The V gene's germline CDR1 is LGHNA and CDR2 YSLEER. J lost 1 base, V lost 0 bases, and 8 bases had no gene match. The CDR3 runs to 18 residues. CDR3 DNA: TGCGCCAGCAGCCAAGATGGGGAAGCGGGAGGACGCACAGATACGCAGTATTTT. This codes for CASSQDGEAGGRTDTQYF.

The chain joins TRBV10-3 to TRBJ2-7, with D perhaps TRBD2 (5 bases). CDR3 length: 15 amino acids. V lost 1 base to trimming and J lost 0 bases, with 10 bases between them. The V gene's germline CDR1 is ENHRY and CDR2 SYGVKD. The CDR3 nucleotides read TGTGCCATCAGTGAGTTTTACGGGATCTCCTACGAGCAGTACTTC. Translation: CAISEFYGISYEQYF.

This clonotype was recorded a few times. The chain uses TRBV9 and TRBJ1-5; no firm D call. The CDR3 spans 13 residues. V dropped 7 bases and J dropped 3 bases, with 11 bases sitting between them. Germline V gene sequence: CDR1 SGDLS, CDR2 YYNGEE. The CDR3 DNA is TGTGCCAGCCTACGGGCCCACAATCAGCCCCAGCATTTT. It specifies CASLRAHNQPQHF.